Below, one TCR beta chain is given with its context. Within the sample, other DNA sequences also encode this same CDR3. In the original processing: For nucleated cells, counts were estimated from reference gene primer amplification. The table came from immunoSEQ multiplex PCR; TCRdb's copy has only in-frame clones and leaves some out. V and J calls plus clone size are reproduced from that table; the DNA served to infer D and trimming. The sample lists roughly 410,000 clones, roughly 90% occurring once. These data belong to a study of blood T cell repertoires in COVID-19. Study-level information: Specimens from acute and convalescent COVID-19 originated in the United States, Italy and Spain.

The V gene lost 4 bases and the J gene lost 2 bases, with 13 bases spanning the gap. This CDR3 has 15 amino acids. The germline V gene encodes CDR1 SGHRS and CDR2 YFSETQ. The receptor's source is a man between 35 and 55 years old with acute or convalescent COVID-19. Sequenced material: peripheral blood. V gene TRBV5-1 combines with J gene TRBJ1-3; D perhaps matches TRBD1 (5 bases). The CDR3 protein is CASSVLQGAGNTIYF. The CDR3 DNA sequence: TGCGCCAGCAGCGTCTTACAAGGGGCTGGAAACACCATATATTTT.